This TCR beta chain is from a study of blood T cells in healthy people across ages. Regarding the study as a whole: Researchers judged that diversity estimates from one million T cells fell short of true values.

This clonotype was counted many times. The antigen is not known. Germline loops: CDR1 MDHEN, CDR2 SYDVKM. Trimming took 11 bases from V and 1 from J; bases not matched to a gene: 7. This CDR3 has 15 residues. Alongside a J-beta primer mix, a sample-barcoded 5' primer served in a second PCR lasting roughly 7 to 11 cycles. TCRdb re-called the 5' RACE reads through MiXCR, storing one row per CDR3 protein. The sample includes 1.5 million to 2 million distinct CDR3 sequences, 28% of them seen just once. The clonotype originates from a young woman in good health. The sequencing sample was made of blood. The rearrangement joins TRBV28 to TRBJ2-6, with TRBD1 identical over 8 bases. CDR3: CACGQGSSGANVLTF. CDR3 coding DNA: TGTGCCTGCGGACAGGGTTCATCTGGGGCCAACGTCCTGACTTTC.